These T cell receptor beta chains were read from a single sample in a study of cytomegalovirus exposure and HLA in healthy donors. Sequenced by immunoSEQ multiplex PCR; TCRdb stores in-frame clones only, minus some. The sample consists of approximately 140,000 clones, roughly 88% of them appearing once. The specimen was PBMCs. Receptors were obtained from a man aged 45 to 65 in good health and CMV-seronegative. Each CDR3 is given with its conserved first and last residue. Clone size is shown for a subset of rows, as once, few, many or a class of expanded clone.

j_call clone_size v_call cdr3_aa
TRBJ2-1 once TRBV30 CAWSSGVTYNEQFF
TRBJ1-6 - TRBV14 CASSLWANSPLHF
TRBJ1-6 - TRBV5-4 CASSRGQGPNSPLHF
TRBJ1-6 - TRBV5-1 CASSLAGNPYNSPLHF
TRBJ2-3 - TRBV6-1 CASSEDNQYGDTQYF
TRBJ2-5 - TRBV7-9 CASSPVVGTGRETQYF
TRBJ2-3 - TRBV5-6 CASERQGTDTQYF
TRBJ1-2 - TRBV16 CASSQPDEGRRSGYTF
TRBJ1-2 - TRBV9 CASSVARGGSPESLYGYTF
TRBJ1-1 - TRBV10-1 CASSLAKNTEAFF
TRBJ1-6 - TRBV27 CASSLSSTPASLHF
TRBJ2-7 few TRBV5-6 CASSAGQILYYEQYF
TRBJ2-5 - TRBV5-4 CASSLARTSGKQETQYF
TRBJ1-6 - TRBV30 CAWGQGGNSPLHF
TRBJ2-7 - TRBV7-2 CASSEPGLLVEQYF
TRBJ2-7 once TRBV30 CAWSEGSGTGWYEQYF
TRBJ1-3 - TRBV6-1 CASRQSSGNTIYF
TRBJ2-1 - TRBV5-1 CASSLGLGVREQFF
TRBJ2-1 - TRBV6-5 CASSLWQASNEQFF
TRBJ2-5 - TRBV9 CASSAGLKETQYF
TRBJ1-1 - TRBV12-5 CASGSGLNTEAFF
TRBJ2-7 few TRBV4-1 CASSQDSTSPYEQYF
TRBJ1-3 - TRBV6-1 CASSDGDSGNTIYF
TRBJ1-6 few TRBV14 CASSQQANLYNSPLHF
TRBJ1-1 - TRBV7-9 CASSPVNPTSAFF
TRBJ2-7 few TRBV4-3 CASSAGGAYEQYF
TRBJ2-3 - TRBV2 CAGPGSPVQYF
TRBJ1-5 - TRBV6-1 CATGGAAGNQPQHF